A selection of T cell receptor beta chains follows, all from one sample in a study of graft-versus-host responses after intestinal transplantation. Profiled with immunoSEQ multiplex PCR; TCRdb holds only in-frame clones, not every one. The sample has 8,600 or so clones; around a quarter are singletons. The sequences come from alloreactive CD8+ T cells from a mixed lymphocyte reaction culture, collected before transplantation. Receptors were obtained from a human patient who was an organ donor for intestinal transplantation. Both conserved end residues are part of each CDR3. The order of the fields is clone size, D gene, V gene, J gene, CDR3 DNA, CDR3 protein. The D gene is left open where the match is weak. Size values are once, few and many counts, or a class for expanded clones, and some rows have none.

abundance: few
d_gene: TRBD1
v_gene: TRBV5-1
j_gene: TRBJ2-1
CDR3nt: TGCGCCAGCAGCTTGGGACAGGGGGCGGGTAATGAGCAGTTCTTC
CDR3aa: CASSLGQGAGNEQFF

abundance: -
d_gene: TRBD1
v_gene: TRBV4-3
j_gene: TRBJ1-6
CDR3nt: TGCGCCAGCAGCTCCGGGACAGGGTATAATTCACCCCTCCACTTT
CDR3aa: CASSSGTGYNSPLHF

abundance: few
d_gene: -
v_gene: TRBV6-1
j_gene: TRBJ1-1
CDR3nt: TGTGCCAGCACCCCAGGACAGCTGAACACTGAAGCTTTCTTT
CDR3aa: CASTPGQLNTEAFF

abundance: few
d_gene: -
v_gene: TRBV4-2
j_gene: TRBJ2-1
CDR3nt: TGTGCCAGCAGCCAAGAGGGGGAATACAATGAGCAGTTCTTC
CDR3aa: CASSQEGEYNEQFF

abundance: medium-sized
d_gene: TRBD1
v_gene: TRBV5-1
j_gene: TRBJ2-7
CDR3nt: TGCGCCAGCAGCCCCGGGACAGGGGGGTACGAGCAGTACTTC
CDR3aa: CASSPGTGGYEQYF

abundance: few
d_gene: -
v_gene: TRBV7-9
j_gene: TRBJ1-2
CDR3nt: TGTGCCAGCAGCTTGGCCCCCTCATTTGGCTATGGCTACACCTTC
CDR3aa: CASSLAPSFGYGYTF

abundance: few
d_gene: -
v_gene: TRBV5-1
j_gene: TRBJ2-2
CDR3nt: TGCGCCAGCAGCTTAGGACTGAACACCGGGGAGCTGTTTTTT
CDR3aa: CASSLGLNTGELFF

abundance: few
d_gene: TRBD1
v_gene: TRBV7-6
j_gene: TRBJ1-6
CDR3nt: TGTGCCAGCAGCCCGGGACAGGGTGGTTCACCCCTCCACTTT
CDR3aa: CASSPGQGGSPLHF

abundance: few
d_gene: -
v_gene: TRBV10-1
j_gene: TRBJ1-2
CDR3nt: TGCGCCAGCAGTGAAATATCAGGGAACTATGGCTACACCTTC
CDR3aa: CASSEISGNYGYTF

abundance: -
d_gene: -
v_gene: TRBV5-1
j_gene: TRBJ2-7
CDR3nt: TGCGCCAGCAGCGGCGACCTCCGGGACGCCTCCTCCTACGAGCAGTACTTC
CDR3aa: CASSGDLRDASSYEQYF

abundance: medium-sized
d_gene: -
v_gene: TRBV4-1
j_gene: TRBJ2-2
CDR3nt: TGCGCCAGCAGTCCCCGACTCTCCACCGGGGAGCTGTTTTTT
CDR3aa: CASSPRLSTGELFF

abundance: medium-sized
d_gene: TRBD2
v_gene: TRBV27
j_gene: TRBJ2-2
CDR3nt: TGTGCCAGCAGTCCACCCCGACTAGCGGGGGCCACCGGGGAGCTGTTTTTT
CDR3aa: CASSPPRLAGATGELFF

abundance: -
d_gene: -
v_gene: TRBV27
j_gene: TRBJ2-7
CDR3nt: TGTGCCAGCAGCCGACCGGGTCTTTCCTACGAGCAGTACTTC
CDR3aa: CASSRPGLSYEQYF

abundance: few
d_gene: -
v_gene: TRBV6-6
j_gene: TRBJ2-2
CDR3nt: TGTGCCAGCAGTTACTCTTCCACCGGGGAGCTGTTTTTT
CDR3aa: CASSYSSTGELFF

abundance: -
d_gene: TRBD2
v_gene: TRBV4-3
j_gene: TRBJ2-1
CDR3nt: TGCGCCAGCAGCCAAGCGGGACTAGCCTTCAATGAGCAGTTCTTC
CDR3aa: CASSQAGLAFNEQFF

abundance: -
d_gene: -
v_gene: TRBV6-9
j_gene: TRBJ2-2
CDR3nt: TGTGCCAGCAGTTACACTAACACCGGGGAGCTGTTTTTT
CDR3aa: CASSYTNTGELFF

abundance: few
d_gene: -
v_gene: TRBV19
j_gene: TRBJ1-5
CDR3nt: TGTGCCAGTGCCCTGGGGAATCAGCCCCAGCATTTT
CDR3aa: CASALGNQPQHF

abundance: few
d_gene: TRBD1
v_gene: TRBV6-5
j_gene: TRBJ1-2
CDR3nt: TGTGCCAGCAGTTACTCGACAGGGGGCGGCTACACCTTC
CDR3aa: CASSYSTGGGYTF

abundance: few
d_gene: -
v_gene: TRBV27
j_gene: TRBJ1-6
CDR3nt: TGTGCCAGCAGTTTAGAGTCGTGGAACTCACCCCTCCACTTT
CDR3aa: CASSLESWNSPLHF

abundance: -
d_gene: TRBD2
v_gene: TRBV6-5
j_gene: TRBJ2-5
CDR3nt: TGTGCCAGCAGTTACGCAGCGGGAGGGTGGAGGGCCCAGTACTTC
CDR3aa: CASSYAAGGWRAQYF

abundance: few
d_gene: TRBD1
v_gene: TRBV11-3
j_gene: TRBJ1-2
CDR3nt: TGTGCCAGCAGCAGAGATCAGGGGGGCCCAGTCTATGGCTACACCTTC
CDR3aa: CASSRDQGGPVYGYTF

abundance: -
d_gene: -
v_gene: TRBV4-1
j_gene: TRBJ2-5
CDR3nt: TGCGCCAGCAGCCAAGTTTTGGGGCAAGAGACCCAGTACTTC
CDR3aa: CASSQVLGQETQYF

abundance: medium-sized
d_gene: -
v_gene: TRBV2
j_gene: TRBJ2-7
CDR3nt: TGTGCCAGCAGTGGAGGGACGGATAGCTCCTACGAGCAGTACTTC
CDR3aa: CASSGGTDSSYEQYF

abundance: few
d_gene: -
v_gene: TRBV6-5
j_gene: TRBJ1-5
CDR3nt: TGTGCCAGCGTCCCCGAAGTGGCGAGCAATCAGCCCCAGCATTTT
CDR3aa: CASVPEVASNQPQHF

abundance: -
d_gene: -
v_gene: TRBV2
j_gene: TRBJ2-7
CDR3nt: TGTGCCAGCAACGGGGGCCCCTCCTACGAGCAGTACTTC
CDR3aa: CASNGGPSYEQYF

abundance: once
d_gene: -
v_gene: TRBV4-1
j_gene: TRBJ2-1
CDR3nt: TGCGCCAGCAGTATCACTACCGGGCGGGGGCATGAGCAGTTCTTC
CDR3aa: CASSITTGRGHEQFF

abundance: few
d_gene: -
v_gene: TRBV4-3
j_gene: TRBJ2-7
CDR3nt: TGCGCCAGCAGCCAAGGGACAAACTACGAGCAGTACTTC
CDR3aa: CASSQGTNYEQYF

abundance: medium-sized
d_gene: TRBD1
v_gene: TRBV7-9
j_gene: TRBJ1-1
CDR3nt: TGTGCCAGCAGCCAGGGACAGGGATACACTGAAGCTTTCTTT
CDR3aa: CASSQGQGYTEAFF